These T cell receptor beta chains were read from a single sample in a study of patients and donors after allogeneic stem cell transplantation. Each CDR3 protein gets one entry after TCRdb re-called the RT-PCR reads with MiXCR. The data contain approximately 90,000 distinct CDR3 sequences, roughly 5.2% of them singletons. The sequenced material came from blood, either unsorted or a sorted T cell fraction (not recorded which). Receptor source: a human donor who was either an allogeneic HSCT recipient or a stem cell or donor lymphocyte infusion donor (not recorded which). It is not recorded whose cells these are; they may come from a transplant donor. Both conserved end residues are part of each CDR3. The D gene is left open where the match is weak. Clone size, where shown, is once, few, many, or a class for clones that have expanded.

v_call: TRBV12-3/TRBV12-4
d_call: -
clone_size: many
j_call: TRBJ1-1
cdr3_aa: CASRPTWGSTEAFF

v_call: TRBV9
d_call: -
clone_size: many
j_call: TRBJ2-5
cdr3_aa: CASYPGEGSGQETQYF

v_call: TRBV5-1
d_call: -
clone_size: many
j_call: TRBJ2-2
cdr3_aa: CASSLGTSPGELFF

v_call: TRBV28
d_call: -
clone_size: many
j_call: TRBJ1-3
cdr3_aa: CASSLFADTIYF

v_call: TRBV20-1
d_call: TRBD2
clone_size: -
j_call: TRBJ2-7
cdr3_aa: CSALTSGRAYEQYF

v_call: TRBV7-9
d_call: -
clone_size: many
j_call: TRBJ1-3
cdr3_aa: CASSKTWDTIYF

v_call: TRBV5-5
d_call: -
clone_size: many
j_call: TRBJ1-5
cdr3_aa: CASRPFPQENQPQHF

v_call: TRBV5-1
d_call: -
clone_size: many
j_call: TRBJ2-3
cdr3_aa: CASSPSGRTDTQYF

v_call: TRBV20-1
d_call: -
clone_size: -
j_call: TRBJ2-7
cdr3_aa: CSARDAGLTYEQYF

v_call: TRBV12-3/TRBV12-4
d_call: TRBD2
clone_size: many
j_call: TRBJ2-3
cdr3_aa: CASSTGLAGGVDTQYF

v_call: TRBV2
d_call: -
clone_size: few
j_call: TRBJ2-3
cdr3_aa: CASSELEGEDTQYF

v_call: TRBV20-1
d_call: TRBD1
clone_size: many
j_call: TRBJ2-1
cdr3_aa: CSAQGDIEQFF

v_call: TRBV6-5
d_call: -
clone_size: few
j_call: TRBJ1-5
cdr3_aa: CASSSGLRSQPQHF